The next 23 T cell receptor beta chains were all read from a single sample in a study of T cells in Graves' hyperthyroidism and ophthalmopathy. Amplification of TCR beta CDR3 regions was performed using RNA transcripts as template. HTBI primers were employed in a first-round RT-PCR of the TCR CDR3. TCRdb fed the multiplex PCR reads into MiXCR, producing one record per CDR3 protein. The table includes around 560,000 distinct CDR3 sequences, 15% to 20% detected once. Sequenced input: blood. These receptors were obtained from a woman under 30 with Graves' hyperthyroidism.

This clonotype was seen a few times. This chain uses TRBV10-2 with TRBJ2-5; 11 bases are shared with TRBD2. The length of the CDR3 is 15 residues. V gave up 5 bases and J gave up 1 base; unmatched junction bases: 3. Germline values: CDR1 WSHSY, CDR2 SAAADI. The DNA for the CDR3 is TGCGCCAGCAGTATAGCGGGGGGGCTCCAAGAGACCCAGTACTTC. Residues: CASSIAGGLQETQYF.

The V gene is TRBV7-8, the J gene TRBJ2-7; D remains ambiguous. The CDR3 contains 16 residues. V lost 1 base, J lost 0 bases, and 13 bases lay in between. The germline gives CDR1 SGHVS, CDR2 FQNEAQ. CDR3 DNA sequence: TGTGCCAGCAGCTTAGGGTTTCGGCAGCCCTCCTACGAGCAGTACTTC. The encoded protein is CASSLGFRQPSYEQYF.

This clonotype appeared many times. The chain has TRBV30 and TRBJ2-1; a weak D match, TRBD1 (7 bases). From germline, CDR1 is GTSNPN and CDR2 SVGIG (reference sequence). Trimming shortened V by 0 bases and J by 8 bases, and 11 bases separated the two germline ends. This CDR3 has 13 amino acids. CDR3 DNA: TGTGCCTGGAGTGTCACCAGGGGGGATGAGCAGTTCTTC. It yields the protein CAWSVTRGDEQFF.

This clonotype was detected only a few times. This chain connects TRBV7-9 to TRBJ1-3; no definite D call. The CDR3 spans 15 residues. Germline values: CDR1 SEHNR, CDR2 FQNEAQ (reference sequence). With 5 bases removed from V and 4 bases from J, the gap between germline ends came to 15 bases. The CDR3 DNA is TGTGCCAGCAGCCGGTCTAGGACTCTAGGAAACACCATATATTTT. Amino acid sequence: CASSRSRTLGNTIYF. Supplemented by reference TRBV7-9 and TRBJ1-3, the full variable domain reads DTGVSQNPRHKITKRGQNVTFRCDPISEHNRLYWYRQTLGQGPEFLTYFQNEAQLEKSRLLSDRFSAERPKGSFSTLEIQRTEQGDSAMYLCASSRSRTLGNTIYFGEGSWLTVV.

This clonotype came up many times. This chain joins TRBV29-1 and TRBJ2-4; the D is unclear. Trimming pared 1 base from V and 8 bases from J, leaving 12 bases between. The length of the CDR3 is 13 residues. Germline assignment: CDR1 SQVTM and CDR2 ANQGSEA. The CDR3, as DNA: TGCAGCGTTGAAGCCCCCCCGGCGGACATTCAGTACTTC. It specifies CSVEAPPADIQYF.

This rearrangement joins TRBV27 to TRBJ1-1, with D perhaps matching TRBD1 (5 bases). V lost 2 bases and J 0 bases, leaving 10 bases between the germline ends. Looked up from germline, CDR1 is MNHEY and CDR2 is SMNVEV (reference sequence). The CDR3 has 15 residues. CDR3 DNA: TGTGCCAGCAGTTTAACAGGAGCAATGAACACTGAAGCTTTCTTT. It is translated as CASSLTGAMNTEAFF.

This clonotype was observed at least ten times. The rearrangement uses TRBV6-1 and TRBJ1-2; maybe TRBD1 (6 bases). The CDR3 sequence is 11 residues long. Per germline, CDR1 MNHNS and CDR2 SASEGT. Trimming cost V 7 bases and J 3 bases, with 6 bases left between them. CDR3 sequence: CASTGDYGYTF. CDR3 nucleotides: TGTGCCAGCACAGGGGACTATGGCTACACCTTC.

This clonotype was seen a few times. The CDR3 DNA reads as TGCGCCAGCAGCCAAGTACGGAAGAATTTCGAGAACACTGAAGCTTTCTTT. Translation gives CASSQVRKNFENTEAFF. V gene TRBV4-1 combines with J gene TRBJ1-1; D unclear. Germline V gives CDR1 MGHRA, CDR2 YSYEKL. V lost 1 base and J 1 base, leaving 16 bases between the germline ends. The CDR3 length is 17 residues.

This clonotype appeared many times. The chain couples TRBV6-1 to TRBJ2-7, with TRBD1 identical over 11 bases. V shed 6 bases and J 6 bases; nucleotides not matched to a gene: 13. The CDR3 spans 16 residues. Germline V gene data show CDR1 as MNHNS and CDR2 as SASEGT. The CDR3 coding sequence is TGTGCCAGCAGGGCGTGGGGGTGGACAGGGGGCTCCGAGCAGTACTTC. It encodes CASRAWGWTGGSEQYF.

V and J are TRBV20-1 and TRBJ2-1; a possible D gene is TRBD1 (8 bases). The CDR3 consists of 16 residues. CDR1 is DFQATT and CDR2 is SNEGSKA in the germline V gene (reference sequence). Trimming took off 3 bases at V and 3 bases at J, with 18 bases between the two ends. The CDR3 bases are TGCAGTGCTAGGGACAGGGAGGGGAACAGCTACAATGAGCAGTTCTTC. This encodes CSARDREGNSYNEQFF.

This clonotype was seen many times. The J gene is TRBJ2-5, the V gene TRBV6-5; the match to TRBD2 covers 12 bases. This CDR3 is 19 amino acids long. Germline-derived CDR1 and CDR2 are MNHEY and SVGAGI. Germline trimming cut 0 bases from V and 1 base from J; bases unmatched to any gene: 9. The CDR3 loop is CASSYSVASGGGLQETQYF. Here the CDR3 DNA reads TGTGCCAGCAGTTACTCGGTTGCTAGCGGGGGGGGACTCCAAGAGACCCAGTACTTC.

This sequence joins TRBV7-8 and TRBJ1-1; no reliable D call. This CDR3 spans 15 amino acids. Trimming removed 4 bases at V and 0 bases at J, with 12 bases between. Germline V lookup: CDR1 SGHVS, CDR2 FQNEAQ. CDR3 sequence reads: CASSSNHGMNTEAFF. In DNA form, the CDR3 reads TGTGCCAGCAGCTCAAATCATGGGATGAACACTGAAGCTTTCTTT.

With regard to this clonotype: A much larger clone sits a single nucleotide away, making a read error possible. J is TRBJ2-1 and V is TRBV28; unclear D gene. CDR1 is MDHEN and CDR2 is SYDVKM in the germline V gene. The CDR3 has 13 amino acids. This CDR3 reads CASSFRLGHELFF. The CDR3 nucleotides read TGTGCCAGCAGTTTTCGCCTAGGGCATGAGCTGTTCTTC.

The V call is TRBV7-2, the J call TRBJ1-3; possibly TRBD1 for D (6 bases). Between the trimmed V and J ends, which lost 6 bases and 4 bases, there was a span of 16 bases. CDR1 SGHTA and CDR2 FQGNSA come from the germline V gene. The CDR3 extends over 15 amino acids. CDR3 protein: CASRPLWGLGNTIYF. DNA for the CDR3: TGTGCCAGCAGGCCCTTGTGGGGGCTGGGAAACACCATATATTTT.

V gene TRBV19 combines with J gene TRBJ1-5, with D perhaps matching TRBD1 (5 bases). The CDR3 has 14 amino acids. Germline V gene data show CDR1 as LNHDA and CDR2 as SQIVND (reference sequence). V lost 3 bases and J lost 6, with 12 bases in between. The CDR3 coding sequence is TGTGCCAGTAGTATTGGTGAGAGGGGTCAGCCCCAGCATTTT. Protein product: CASSIGERGQPQHF.

In nucleotides, the CDR3 is TGCAGCGTTGAGCAGGGGATGACTGAAGCTTTCTTT. Protein sequence: CSVEQGMTEAFF. The chain couples TRBV29-1 to TRBJ1-1; D possibly corresponds to TRBD1 (6 bases). Looked up from germline, CDR1 is SQVTM and CDR2 is ANQGSEA. Deletions cut 3 bases from V and 5 bases from J, with 10 bases between. CDR3 size: 12 residues. Based on the CDR3 plus reference TRBV29-1 and TRBJ1-1, the full variable domain is SAVISQKPSRDICQRGTSLTIQCQVDSQVTMMFWYRQQPGQSLTLIATANQGSEATYESGFVIDKFPISRPNLTFSTLTVSNMSPEDSSIYLCSVEQGMTEAFFGQGTRLTVV.

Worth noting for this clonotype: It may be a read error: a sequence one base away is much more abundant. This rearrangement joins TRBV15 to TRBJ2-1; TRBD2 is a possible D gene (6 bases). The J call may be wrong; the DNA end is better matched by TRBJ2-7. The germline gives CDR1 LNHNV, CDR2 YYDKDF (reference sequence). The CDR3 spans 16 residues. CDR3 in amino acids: CATSRGSEGPYNEQYF. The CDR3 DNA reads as TGTGCCACCAGCAGAGGTTCGGAGGGCCCTTACAATGAGCAGTACTTC.

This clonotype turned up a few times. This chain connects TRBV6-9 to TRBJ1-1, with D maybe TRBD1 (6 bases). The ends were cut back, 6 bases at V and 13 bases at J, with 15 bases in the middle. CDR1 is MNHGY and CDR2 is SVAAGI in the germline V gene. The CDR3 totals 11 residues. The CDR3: CASSRGALYFF. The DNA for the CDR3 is TGTGCCAGCAGCCGGGGGGCTTTGTATTTCTTT.

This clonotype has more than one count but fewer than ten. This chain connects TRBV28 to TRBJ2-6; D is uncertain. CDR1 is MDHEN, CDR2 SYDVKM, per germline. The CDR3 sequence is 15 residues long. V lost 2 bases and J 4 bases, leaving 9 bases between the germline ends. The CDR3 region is CASSLTFGGANVLTF. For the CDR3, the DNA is TGTGCCAGCAGTTTAACATTTGGCGGGGCCAACGTCCTGACTTTC.

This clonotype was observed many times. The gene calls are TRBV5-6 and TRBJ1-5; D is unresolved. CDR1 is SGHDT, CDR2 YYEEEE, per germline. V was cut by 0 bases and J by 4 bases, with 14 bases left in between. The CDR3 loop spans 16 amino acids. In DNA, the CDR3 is TGTGCCAGCAGCTTGGGGGTATTCGGGGAGAATCAGCCCCAGCATTTT. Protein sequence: CASSLGVFGENQPQHF.

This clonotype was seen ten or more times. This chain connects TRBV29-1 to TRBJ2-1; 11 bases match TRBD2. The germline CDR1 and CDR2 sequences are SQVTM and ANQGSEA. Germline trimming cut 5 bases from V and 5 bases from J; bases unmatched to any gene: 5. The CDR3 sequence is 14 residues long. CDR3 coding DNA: TGCAGCGTTTCCGGGACTAGCGGCGACAATGAGCAGTTCTTC. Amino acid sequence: CSVSGTSGDNEQFF.

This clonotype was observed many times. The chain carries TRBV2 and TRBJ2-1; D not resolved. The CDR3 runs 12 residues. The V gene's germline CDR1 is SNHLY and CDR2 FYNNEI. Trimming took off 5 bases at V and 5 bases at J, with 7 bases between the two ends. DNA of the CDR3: TGTGCCAGCAGTCCTTCTAACAATGAGCAGTTCTTC. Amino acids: CASSPSNNEQFF.

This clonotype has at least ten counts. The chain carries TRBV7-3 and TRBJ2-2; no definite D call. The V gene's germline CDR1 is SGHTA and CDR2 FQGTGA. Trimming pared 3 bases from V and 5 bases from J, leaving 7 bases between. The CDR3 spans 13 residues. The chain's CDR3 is CASSFGVTGELFF. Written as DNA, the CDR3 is TGTGCCAGCAGCTTCGGAGTTACCGGGGAGCTGTTTTTT.